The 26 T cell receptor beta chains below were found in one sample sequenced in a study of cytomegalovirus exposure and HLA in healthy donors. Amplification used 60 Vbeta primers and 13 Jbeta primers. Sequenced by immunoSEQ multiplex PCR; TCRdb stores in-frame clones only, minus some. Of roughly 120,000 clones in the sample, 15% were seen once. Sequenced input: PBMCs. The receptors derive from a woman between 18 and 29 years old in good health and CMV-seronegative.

CDR3 DNA sequence: TGTGCCAGCAGTTTATATAGCGGGGGGCTCTTAATCACCGGGGAGCTGTTTTTT. As protein: CASSLYSGGLLITGELFF. The chain couples TRBV27 to TRBJ2-2; TRBD2 agrees at 10 bases. This CDR3 is built from 18 residues. The trim removed 1 base at V and 4 bases at J, leaving 9 bases unmatched. CDR1 and CDR2 (germline): MNHEY, SMNVEV (reference sequence).

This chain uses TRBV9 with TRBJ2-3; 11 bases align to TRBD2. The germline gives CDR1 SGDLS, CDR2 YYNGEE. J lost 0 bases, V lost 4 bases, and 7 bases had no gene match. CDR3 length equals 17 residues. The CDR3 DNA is TGTGCCAGCAGCACCACTAGCGGGGGAGCTAGCACAGATACGCAGTATTTT. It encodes CASSTTSGGASTDTQYF.

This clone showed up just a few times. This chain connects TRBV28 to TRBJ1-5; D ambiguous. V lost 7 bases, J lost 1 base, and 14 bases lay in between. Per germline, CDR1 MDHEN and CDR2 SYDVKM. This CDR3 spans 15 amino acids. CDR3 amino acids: CASTPSGGSNQPQHF. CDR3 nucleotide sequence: TGTGCCAGCACACCTTCGGGTGGGAGCAATCAGCCCCAGCATTTT. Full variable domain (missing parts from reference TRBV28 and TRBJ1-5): DVKVTQSSRYLVKRTGEKVFLECVQDMDHENMFWYRQDPGLGLRLIYFSYDVKMKEKGDIPEGYSVSREKKERFSLILESASTNQTSMYLCASTPSGGSNQPQHFGDGTRLSIL.

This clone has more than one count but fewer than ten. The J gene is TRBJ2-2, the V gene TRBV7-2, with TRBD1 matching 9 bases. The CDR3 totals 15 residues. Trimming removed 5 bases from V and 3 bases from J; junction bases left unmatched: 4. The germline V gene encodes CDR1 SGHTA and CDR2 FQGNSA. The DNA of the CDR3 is TGTGCCAGCAGCCGGGACAGGGTAGACACCGGGGAGCTGTTTTTT. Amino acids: CASSRDRVDTGELFF.

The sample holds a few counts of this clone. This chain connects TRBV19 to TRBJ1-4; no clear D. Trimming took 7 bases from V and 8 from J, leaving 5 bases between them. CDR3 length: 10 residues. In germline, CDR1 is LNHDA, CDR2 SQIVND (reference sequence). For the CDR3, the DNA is TGTGCCAGTATTAGAGAAAAACTGTTTTTT. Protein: CASIREKLFF.

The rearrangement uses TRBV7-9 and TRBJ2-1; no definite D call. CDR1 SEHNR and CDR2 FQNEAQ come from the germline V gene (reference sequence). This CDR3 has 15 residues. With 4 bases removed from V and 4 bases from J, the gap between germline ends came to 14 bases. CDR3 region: CASSSASPNYNEQFF. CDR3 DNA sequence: TGTGCCAGCAGCTCCGCGAGTCCGAATTACAATGAGCAGTTCTTC.

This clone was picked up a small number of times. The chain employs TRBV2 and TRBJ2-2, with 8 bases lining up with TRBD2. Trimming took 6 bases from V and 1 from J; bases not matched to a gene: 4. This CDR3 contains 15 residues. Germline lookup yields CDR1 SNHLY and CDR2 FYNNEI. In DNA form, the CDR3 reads TGTGCCAGCAGCACGGGGGGGCTGAACACCGGGGAGCTGTTTTTT. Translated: CASSTGGLNTGELFF.

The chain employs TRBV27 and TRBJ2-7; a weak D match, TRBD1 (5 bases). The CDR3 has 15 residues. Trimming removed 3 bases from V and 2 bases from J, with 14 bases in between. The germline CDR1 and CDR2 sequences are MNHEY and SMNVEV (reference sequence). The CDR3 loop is CASSFSQGLTYEQYF. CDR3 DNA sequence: TGTGCCAGCAGTTTCTCGCAGGGCCTTACCTACGAGCAGTACTTC.

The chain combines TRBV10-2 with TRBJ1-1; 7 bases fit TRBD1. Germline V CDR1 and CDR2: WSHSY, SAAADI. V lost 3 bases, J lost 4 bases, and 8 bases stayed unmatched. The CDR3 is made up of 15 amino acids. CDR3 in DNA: TGCGCCAGCAGTGATGACAGGGTACGCGGCACTGAAGCTTTCTTT. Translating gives CASSDDRVRGTEAFF.

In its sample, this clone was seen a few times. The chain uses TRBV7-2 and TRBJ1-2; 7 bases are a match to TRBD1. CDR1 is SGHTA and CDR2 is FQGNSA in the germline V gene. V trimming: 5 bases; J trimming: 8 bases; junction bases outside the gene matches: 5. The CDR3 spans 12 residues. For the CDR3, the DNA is TGTGCCAGCAGCCCCAGGACAGGAGGCTACACCTTC. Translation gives CASSPRTGGYTF.

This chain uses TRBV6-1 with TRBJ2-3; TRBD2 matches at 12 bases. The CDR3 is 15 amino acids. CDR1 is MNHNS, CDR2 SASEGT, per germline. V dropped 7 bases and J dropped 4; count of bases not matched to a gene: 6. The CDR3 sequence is CASTETSGSPDTQYF. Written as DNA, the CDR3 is TGTGCCAGCACCGAGACTAGCGGGAGTCCAGATACGCAGTATTTT.

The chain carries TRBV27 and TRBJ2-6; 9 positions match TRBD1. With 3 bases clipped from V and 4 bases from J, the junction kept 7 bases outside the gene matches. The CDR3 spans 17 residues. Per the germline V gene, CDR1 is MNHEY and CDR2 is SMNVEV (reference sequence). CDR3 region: CASSLDRGLAGANVLTF. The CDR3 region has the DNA TGTGCCAGCAGTTTGGACAGGGGTTTGGCGGGGGCCAACGTCCTGACTTTC.

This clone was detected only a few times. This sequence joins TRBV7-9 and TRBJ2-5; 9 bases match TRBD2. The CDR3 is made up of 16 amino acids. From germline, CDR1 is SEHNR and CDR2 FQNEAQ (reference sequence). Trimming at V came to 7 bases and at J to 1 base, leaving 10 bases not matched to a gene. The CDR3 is CASTPTSGGIQETQYF. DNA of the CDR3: TGTGCCAGCACCCCCACCAGCGGGGGGATCCAAGAGACCCAGTACTTC.

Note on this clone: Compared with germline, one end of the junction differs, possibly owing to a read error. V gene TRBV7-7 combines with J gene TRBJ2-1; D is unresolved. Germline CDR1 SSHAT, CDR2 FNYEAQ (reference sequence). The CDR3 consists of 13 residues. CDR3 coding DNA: TGTGCTAGCAGCCGCGACACCTACAATGAGCAGTTCTTC. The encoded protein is CASSRDTYNEQFF.

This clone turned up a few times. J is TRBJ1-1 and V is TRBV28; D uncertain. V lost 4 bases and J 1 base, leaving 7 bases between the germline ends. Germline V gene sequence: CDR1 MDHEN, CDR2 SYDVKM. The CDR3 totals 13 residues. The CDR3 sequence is CASSSTSNTEAFF. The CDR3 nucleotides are TGTGCCAGCAGTTCGACATCGAACACTGAAGCTTTCTTT. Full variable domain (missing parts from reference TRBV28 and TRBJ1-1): DVKVTQSSRYLVKRTGEKVFLECVQDMDHENMFWYRQDPGLGLRLIYFSYDVKMKEKGDIPEGYSVSREKKERFSLILESASTNQTSMYLCASSSTSNTEAFFGQGTRLTVV.

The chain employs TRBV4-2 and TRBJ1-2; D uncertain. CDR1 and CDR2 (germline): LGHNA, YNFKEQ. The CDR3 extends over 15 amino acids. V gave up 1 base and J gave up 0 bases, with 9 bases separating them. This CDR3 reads CASSQGAESNYGYTF. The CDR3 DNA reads TGTGCCAGCAGCCAAGGTGCGGAATCTAACTATGGCTACACCTTC.

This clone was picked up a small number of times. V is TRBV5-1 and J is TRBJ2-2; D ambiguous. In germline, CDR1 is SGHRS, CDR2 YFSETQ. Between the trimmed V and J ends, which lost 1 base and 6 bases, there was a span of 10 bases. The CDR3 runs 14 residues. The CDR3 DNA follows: TGCGCCAGCAGCTTGAGTCCGCAGGCCGGGGAGCTGTTTTTT. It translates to CASSLSPQAGELFF.

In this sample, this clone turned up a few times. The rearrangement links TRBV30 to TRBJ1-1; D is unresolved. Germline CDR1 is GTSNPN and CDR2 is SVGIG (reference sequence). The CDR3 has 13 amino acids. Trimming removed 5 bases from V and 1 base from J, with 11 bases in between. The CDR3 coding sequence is TGTGCCTGGGCGTCTTCTAGGAACACTGAAGCTTTCTTT. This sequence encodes CAWASSRNTEAFF.

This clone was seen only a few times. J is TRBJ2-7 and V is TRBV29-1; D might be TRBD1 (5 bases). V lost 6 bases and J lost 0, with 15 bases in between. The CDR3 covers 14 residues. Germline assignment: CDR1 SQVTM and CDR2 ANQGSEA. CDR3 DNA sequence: TGCAGCGTCGAGGAGCAGGGCCACTCCTACGAGCAGTACTTC. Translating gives CSVEEQGHSYEQYF.

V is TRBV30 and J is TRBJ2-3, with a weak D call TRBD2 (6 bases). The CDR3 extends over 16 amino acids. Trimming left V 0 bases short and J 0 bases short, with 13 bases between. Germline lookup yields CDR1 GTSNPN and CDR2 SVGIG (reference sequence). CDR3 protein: CAWSVKGLSSTDTQYF. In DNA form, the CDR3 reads TGTGCCTGGAGTGTAAAGGGACTTTCTAGCACAGATACGCAGTATTTT.

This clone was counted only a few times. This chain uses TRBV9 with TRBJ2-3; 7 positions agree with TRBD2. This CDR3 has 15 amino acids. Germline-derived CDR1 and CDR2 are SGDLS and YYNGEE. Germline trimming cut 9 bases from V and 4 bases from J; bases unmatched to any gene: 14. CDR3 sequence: CATNTRGEPSDTQYF. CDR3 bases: TGTGCCACTAATACACGGGGGGAGCCATCAGATACGCAGTATTTT.

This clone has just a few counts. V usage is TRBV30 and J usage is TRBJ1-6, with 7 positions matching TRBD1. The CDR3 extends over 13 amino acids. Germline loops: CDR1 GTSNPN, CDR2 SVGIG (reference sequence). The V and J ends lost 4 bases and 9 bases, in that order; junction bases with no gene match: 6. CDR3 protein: CAWIDRASSPLHF. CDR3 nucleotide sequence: TGTGCCTGGATCGACAGGGCGAGTTCACCCCTCCACTTT.

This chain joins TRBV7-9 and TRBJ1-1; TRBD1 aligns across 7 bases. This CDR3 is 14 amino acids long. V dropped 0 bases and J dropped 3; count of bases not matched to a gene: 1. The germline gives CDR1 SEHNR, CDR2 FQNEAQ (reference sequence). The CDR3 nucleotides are TGTGCCAGCAGCTTAGCGCAGGGGGACACTGAAGCTTTCTTT. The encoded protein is CASSLAQGDTEAFF.

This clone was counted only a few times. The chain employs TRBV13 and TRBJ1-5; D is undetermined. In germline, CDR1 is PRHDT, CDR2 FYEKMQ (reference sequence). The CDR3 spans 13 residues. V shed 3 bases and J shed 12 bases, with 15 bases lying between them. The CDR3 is CASSLRASSLQHF. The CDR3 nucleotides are TGTGCCAGCAGCTTGAGGGCCAGCTCGCTCCAGCATTTT.

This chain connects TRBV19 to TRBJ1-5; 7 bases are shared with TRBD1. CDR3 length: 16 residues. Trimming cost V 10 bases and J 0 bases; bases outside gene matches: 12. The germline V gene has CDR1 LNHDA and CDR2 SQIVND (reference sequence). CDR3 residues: CATLQGDPYSNQPQHF. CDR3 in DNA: TGTGCCACCTTGCAGGGGGATCCCTATAGCAATCAGCCCCAGCATTTT.

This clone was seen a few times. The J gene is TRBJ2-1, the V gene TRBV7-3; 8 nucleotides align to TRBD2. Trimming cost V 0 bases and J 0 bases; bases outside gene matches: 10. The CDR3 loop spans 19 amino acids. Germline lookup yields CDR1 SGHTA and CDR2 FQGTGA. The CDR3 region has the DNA TGTGCCAGCAGCTTAACTGCTAGCGGGCCCTCCAGCTCCTACAATGAGCAGTTCTTC. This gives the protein CASSLTASGPSSSYNEQFF.